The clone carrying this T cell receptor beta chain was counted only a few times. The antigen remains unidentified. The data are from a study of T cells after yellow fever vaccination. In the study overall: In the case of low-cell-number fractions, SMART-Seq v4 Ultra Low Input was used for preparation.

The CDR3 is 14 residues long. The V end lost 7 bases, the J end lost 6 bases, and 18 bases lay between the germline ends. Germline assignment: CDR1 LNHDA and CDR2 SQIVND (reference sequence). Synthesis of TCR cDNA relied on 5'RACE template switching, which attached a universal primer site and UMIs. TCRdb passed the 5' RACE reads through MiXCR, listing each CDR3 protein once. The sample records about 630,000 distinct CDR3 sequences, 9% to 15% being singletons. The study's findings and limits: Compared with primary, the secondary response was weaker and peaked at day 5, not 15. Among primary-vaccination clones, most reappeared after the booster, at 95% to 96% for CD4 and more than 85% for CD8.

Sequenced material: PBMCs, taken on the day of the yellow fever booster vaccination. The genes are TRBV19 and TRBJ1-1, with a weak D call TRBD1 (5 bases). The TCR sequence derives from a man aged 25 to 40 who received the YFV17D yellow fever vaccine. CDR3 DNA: TGTGCCAGTATCTCCAGGGCTATGGCCGCTGAAGCTTTCTTT. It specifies CASISRAMAAEAFF. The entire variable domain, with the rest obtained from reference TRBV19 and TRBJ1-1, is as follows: DGGITQSPKYLFRKEGQNVTLSCEQNLNHDAMYWYRQDPGQGLRLIYYSQIVNDFQKGDIAEGYSVSREKKESFPLTVTSAQKNPTAFYLCASISRAMAAEAFFGQGTRLTVV.